A single sample gave rise to the 8 T cell receptor beta chains below, sequenced in a study of T cell clonality in common variable immunodeficiency. The assay was immunoSEQ multiplex PCR, and TCRdb's table has in-frame clones only and misses some. Altogether about 59,000 clones were found in the sample, and no singletons occur. Material for sequencing was peripheral blood mononuclear cells. Every receptor here comes from a person aged 18 to 75 in good health.

This clone occurred many times. CDR3 amino acids: CSAVRLDEQFF. CDR3 bases read: TGCAGTGCCGTGAGGCTCGATGAG. V is TRBV20-1 and J is TRBJ2-1; D gene uncertain. The read ends 3 residues before the CDR3 terminus; that terminus is restored from the germline J gene. The V gene's germline CDR1 is DFQATT and CDR2 SNEGSKA (reference sequence). Trimming shortened V by 6 bases and J by 8 bases, and 11 bases separated the two germline ends. This CDR3 is 11 amino acids long.

As regards this clone: The observed sequence ends 3 residues before the CDR3 terminus, with the missing tail filled in from the germline J gene. The chain has TRBV19 and TRBJ1-1, with 9 bases matching TRBD1. Germline V lookup: CDR1 LNHDA, CDR2 SQIVND (reference sequence). CDR3 length equals 15 residues. With V trimmed by 10 bases and J by 6 bases, 15 bases remained unmatched. The covered CDR3 bases are TGTGCCACTAACATATGGGGGACAGGGAGTGCTGAA. Amino acid sequence: CATNIWGTGSAE. The complete CDR3 reads CATNIWGTGSAEAFF.

This clone was detected ten times or more. The read terminates 3 residues before the CDR3 end, so the remaining end is supplied by the germline J gene. V gene TRBV10-1 combines with J gene TRBJ2-7; D uncertain. The V gene's germline CDR1 is WNHNN and CDR2 SYGVQD (reference sequence). The CDR3 has 13 residues. With 0 bases removed from V and 5 bases from J, the gap between germline ends came to 8 bases. The sequenced CDR3 bases are TGCGCCAGCAGTGAGTCAGGGTACCACGAG. Translating gives CASSESGYHE. The full CDR3 protein is CASSESGYHEQYF.

A note on this clone: One base away lies a much larger clone, so this may be a sequencing read error. The read is 3 residues too short to cover the CDR3 end, so that end is filled in from the germline J gene. The rearrangement uses TRBV19 and TRBJ1-4; D uncertain. Germline CDR1 LNHDA, CDR2 SQIVND (reference sequence). This CDR3 has 13 amino acids. The DNA read from the CDR3 is TGTGCCAGCCTGGCGGGAGAGTCCAACGTA. It codes for CASLAGESNV. The complete CDR3 reads CASLAGESNVLFF.

A remark on this clone: The read ends 3 residues shy of where the CDR3 ends; the end is completed using the germline J gene. The genes are TRBV7-9 and TRBJ1-1; no firm D call. This CDR3 has 14 residues. In germline, CDR1 is SEHNR, CDR2 FQNEAQ (reference sequence). The part of the CDR3 DNA that was read is TGTGCCACCGCACTAGGGATGAGGGAGGAAAAA. Translating it yields CATALGMREEK. The complete CDR3 reads CATALGMREEKAFF.

In its sample, this clone was seen many times. CDR3 bases read: TGTGCCAGCAGCCTACAGGGTGGGTCGGAAAAA. Protein: CASSLQGGSEK. The full-length CDR3 reads as CASSLQGGSEKLFF. J is TRBJ1-4 and V is TRBV5-4; D might be TRBD1 (6 bases). Coverage ceases 3 residues before the CDR3 finishes, and the germline J gene fills in the end. The CDR3 is 14 amino acids. From germline, CDR1 is SGHNT and CDR2 YYREEE (reference sequence). Trimming removed 4 bases from V and 8 bases from J, with 15 bases in between.

This clone was counted ten times or more. Read sequence stops 3 residues before the CDR3 end, and the germline J gene provides the missing end. The chain couples TRBV5-1 to TRBJ2-3, with 10 bases matching TRBD2. V lost 0 bases, J lost 6 bases, and 16 bases stayed unmatched. The CDR3 is 19 residues long. The germline V gene encodes CDR1 SGHRS and CDR2 YFSETQ. The CDR3 bases that were read are TGCGCCAGCAGCTTGGATCCCACTTTTCTAGCGGGAGTCGCGGATACG. Encoded protein: CASSLDPTFLAGVADT. The whole CDR3 is CASSLDPTFLAGVADTQYF.

Many counts were recorded for this clone. The CDR3 is cut off 3 residues early in the read; its end comes from the germline J gene. The chain couples TRBV29-1 to TRBJ1-2, with TRBD1 identical over 8 bases. Germline loops: CDR1 SQVTM, CDR2 ANQGSEA. J lost 2 bases, V lost 6 bases, and 14 bases had no gene match. The CDR3 spans 16 residues. The CDR3 bases that were read are TGCAGCGTGAGGGAGCCGGGACAGGCCGCGAACTATGGC. It codes for CSVREPGQAANYG. The full CDR3 sequence reads CSVREPGQAANYGYTF.